A selection of T cell receptor beta chains follows, all from one sample in a study of cytomegalovirus exposure and HLA in healthy donors. Profiled with immunoSEQ multiplex PCR; TCRdb holds only in-frame clones, not every one. The sample has around 180,000 clones; 60% to 80% are singletons. What was sequenced was PBMCs. These receptor sequences come from a woman between 50 and 59 years old in good health and CMV-seropositive. Both conserved end residues are part of each CDR3. A D gene is named only where the DNA matches it firmly. Clone sizes are given selectively: once, few, many, or a class where the clone is expanded.

14 . TRBJ2-1 TRBV5-8 TRBD1 CASSPDRERGEQFF TGTGCCAGCAGTCCCGACAGGGAGAGGGGTGAGCAGTTCTTC
14 . TRBJ2-1 TRBV27 . CASSFGGEYNEQFF TGTGCCAGCAGTTTCGGGGGAGAATACAATGAGCAGTTCTTC
14 . TRBJ1-2 TRBV2 . CASTLGSPNYGYTF TGTGCCAGCACCCTAGGAAGTCCGAACTATGGCTACACCTTC
16 . TRBJ2-3 TRBV9 TRBD2 CASSPGERGAGDTQYF TGTGCCAGCAGCCCCGGGGAGCGGGGGGCGGGAGATACGCAGTATTTT
17 few TRBJ2-7 TRBV27 TRBD1 CASSLSYGTGFRYEQYF TGTGCCAGCAGTTTATCATATGGGACAGGGTTTAGATACGAGCAGTACTTC
15 . TRBJ1-5 TRBV19 TRBD1 CASSPTGGVGQPQHF TGTGCCAGTAGTCCGACAGGGGGCGTCGGTCAGCCCCAGCATTTT
14 . TRBJ1-4 TRBV7-6 . CASMRGIGDEKLFF TGTGCCAGCATGCGAGGGATTGGAGATGAAAAACTGTTTTTT
14 . TRBJ1-2 TRBV11-2 . CASSRSDYLRGYTF TGTGCCAGCAGCCGGTCGGACTATCTGCGGGGCTACACCTTC
15 . TRBJ1-4 TRBV19 TRBD1 CASSVGTGGSEKLFF TGTGCCAGTAGCGTCGGGACAGGGGGCTCTGAAAAACTGTTTTTT
15 few TRBJ2-7 TRBV2 TRBD1 CASSGTGAGSYEQYF TGTGCCAGCAGTGGAACAGGGGCTGGCTCCTACGAGCAGTACTTC
14 . TRBJ2-2 TRBV5-4 . CASSLAIPTGELFF TGTGCCAGCAGCTTAGCCATACCCACCGGGGAGCTGTTTTTT
13 . TRBJ2-7 TRBV9 TRBD1 CASSPDRGYEQYF TGTGCCAGCAGCCCGGACAGGGGCTACGAGCAGTACTTC
14 once TRBJ2-2 TRBV5-4 . CASRPTGGAGELFF TGTGCCAGCAGGCCTACAGGGGGGGCTGGGGAGCTGTTTTTT
15 . TRBJ2-7 TRBV7-8 TRBD2 CASRVPAGATYEQYF TGTGCCAGCAGGGTTCCAGCGGGGGCCACCTACGAGCAGTACTTC
17 . TRBJ2-7 TRBV11-2 TRBD1 CASSLDGRTGYRYEQYF TGTGCCAGCAGCTTAGATGGCCGGACAGGGTATAGGTACGAGCAGTACTTC
15 . TRBJ2-3 TRBV7-3 . CASSLAGTSTDTQYF TGTGCCAGCAGCTTAGCGGGGACCAGCACAGATACGCAGTATTTT
16 . TRBJ2-7 TRBV4-1 TRBD1 CASSLAGTGTNYEQYF TGCGCCAGCAGCCTCGCCGGGACAGGAACAAACTACGAGCAGTACTTC
15 once TRBJ1-4 TRBV15 . CATSRDRGVNEKLFF TGTGCCACCAGCAGAGATCGGGGAGTTAATGAAAAACTGTTTTTT
19 few TRBJ2-3 TRBV19 TRBD2 CASSISLLAGGPRTDTQYF TGTGCCAGTAGTATATCCCTGCTAGCGGGGGGGCCGAGGACAGATACGCAGTATTTT
14 . TRBJ1-4 TRBV6-6 TRBD1 CASSLGTVGEKLFF TGTGCCAGCAGTCTGGGGACAGTTGGTGAAAAACTGTTTTTT
16 . TRBJ2-2 TRBV10-3 . CAISESENENTGELFF TGTGCCATCAGTGAGTCTGAGAACGAGAACACCGGGGAGCTGTTTTTT
11 . TRBJ1-2 TRBV20-1 . CSAGEGDGYTF TGCAGTGCTGGGGAAGGGGATGGCTACACCTTC
14 . TRBJ1-6 TRBV6-6 . CASTYWGQGSPLHF TGTGCCAGCACCTACTGGGGGCAAGGTTCACCCCTCCACTTT
12 . TRBJ2-2 TRBV9 . CASSSDTGELFF TGTGCCAGCAGCTCTGACACCGGGGAGCTGTTTTTT
18 . TRBJ2-3 TRBV4-2 . CASSPYSWGGRDTDTQYF TGTGCCAGCAGTCCGTATTCATGGGGAGGACGGGACACAGATACGCAGTATTTT
14 . TRBJ1-5 TRBV6-1 . CASGDTGGNQPQHF TGTGCCAGCGGGGACACCGGAGGAAATCAGCCCCAGCATTTT
14 . TRBJ2-5 TRBV28 TRBD1 CASSIGTGIETQYF TGTGCCAGCAGTATCGGGACAGGAATTGAGACCCAGTACTTC
14 . TRBJ1-1 TRBV18 . CASSPRSLNTEAFF TGTGCCAGCTCACCACGGAGCCTGAACACTGAAGCTTTCTTT
12 few TRBJ1-6 TRBV10-3 . CAISGGDSPLHF TGTGCCATCAGTGGGGGGGATTCACCCCTCCACTTT
14 . TRBJ2-4 TRBV4-1 . CASSQGVSGNIQYF TGCGCCAGCAGCCAAGGTGTATCAGGGAACATTCAGTACTTC
14 . TRBJ2-1 TRBV4-2 . CASRTGGVENEQFF TGTGCCAGCAGGACCGGGGGAGTCGAGAATGAGCAGTTCTTC
12 . TRBJ1-4 TRBV10-2 . CASSDDSEKLFF TGCGCCAGCAGCGATGACAGTGAAAAACTGTTTTTT
14 . TRBJ2-3 TRBV19 TRBD2 CASSIRGGTDTQYF TGTGCCAGTAGTATCCGGGGGGGCACAGATACGCAGTATTTT
13 . TRBJ1-1 TRBV6-1 . CASSGGRDTEAFF TGTGCCAGCAGTGGGGGGCGGGACACTGAAGCTTTCTTT
15 few TRBJ2-2 TRBV7-9 TRBD1 CASSTKGGGTGELFF TGTGCCAGCAGCACGAAAGGGGGCGGAACCGGGGAGCTGTTTTTT
16 once TRBJ2-1 TRBV5-1 TRBD2 CASSSEAGGFKNEQFF TGCGCCAGCAGCTCGGAAGCGGGGGGGTTTAAAAATGAGCAGTTCTTC
15 . TRBJ1-4 TRBV9 TRBD1 CASSGRTGSNEKLFF TGTGCCAGCAGCGGAAGGACAGGGTCTAATGAAAAACTGTTTTTT
15 . TRBJ2-7 TRBV13 TRBD1 CASSSTWDSTYEQYF TGTGCCAGCAGTTCGACCTGGGACAGTACCTACGAGCAGTACTTC
17 . TRBJ1-6 TRBV5-1 TRBD1 CASSLVPGQGTNSPLHF TGCGCCAGCAGCTTGGTTCCGGGACAGGGGACCAATTCACCCCTCCACTTT
12 . TRBJ1-1 TRBV6-5 . CASGRGETEAFF TGTGCCAGCGGCCGGGGGGAGACTGAAGCTTTCTTT
14 . TRBJ1-2 TRBV5-1 . CASSLGRPSDGYTF TGCGCCAGCAGCTTGGGCAGGCCCTCAGATGGCTACACCTTC
16 . TRBJ1-2 TRBV14 . CASSQDRSRGINGYTF TGTGCCAGCAGCCAAGACAGGAGTCGAGGGATAAATGGCTACACCTTC
15 . TRBJ1-1 TRBV5-4 . CASSLVTVGNTEAFF TGTGCCAGCAGCTTGGTGACAGTGGGGAACACTGAAGCTTTCTTT
14 few TRBJ2-3 TRBV11-2 . CASSLVGGTDTQYF TGTGCCAGCAGCTTAGTCGGGGGCACAGATACGCAGTATTTT
15 . TRBJ2-1 TRBV18 TRBD2 CASSPDSGGAGEQFF TGTGCCAGCTCACCGGATAGCGGGGGGGCCGGTGAGCAGTTCTTC
16 . TRBJ2-1 TRBV4-1 . CASSQDKQGPYNEQFF TGCGCCAGCAGCCAAGATAAGCAGGGGCCATACAATGAGCAGTTCTTC
15 . TRBJ2-3 TRBV30 TRBD2 CAWSVPAGVSDTQYF TGTGCCTGGAGTGTACCAGCGGGGGTATCAGATACGCAGTATTTT
15 . TRBJ2-7 TRBV7-7 TRBD2 CASSCGLAGGNEQYF TGTGCTAGCAGCTGTGGACTAGCGGGGGGGAACGAGCAGTACTTC
15 . TRBJ2-7 TRBV18 TRBD1 CASSPVRGSLHEQYF TGTGCCAGCTCACCCGTCAGGGGGTCTCTCCACGAGCAGTACTTC
14 . TRBJ1-5 TRBV4-2 . CASSQAGDNQPQHF TGTGCCAGCAGCCAAGCAGGGGACAATCAGCCCCAGCATTTT
13 once TRBJ1-4 TRBV6-1 . CASSGWRNEKLFF TGTGCCAGTTCAGGGTGGCGTAATGAAAAACTGTTTTTT
14 . TRBJ2-3 TRBV9 . CASSVAHSTDTQYF TGTGCCAGCAGCGTAGCCCATAGCACAGATACGCAGTATTTT
14 . TRBJ2-7 TRBV10-3 TRBD1 CAIRGQADSYEQYF TGTGCCATCAGGGGACAGGCTGATTCCTACGAGCAGTACTTC
15 . TRBJ2-7 TRBV5-6 . CASSLSGSLSYEQYF TGTGCCAGCAGCCTATCGGGTTCTTTGTCCTACGAGCAGTACTTC
15 few TRBJ2-1 TRBV7-9 . CASSLVAILYNEQFF TGTGCCAGCAGCTTAGTAGCCATCCTCTACAATGAGCAGTTCTTC
14 . TRBJ1-4 TRBV10-3 . CATRRTANDEKLFF TGTGCCACCAGAAGGACAGCAAATGATGAAAAACTGTTTTTT
16 once TRBJ2-2 TRBV4-1 . CASSRRQVPNTGELFF TGCGCCAGCAGCCGTAGACAGGTCCCGAACACCGGGGAGCTGTTTTTT
14 . TRBJ2-1 TRBV30 TRBD2 CAWSPGLGYNEQFF TGTGCCTGGAGTCCGGGACTAGGCTACAATGAGCAGTTCTTC
14 . TRBJ1-2 TRBV6-5 TRBD1 CASSSGQGIYGYTF TGTGCCAGCAGTTCGGGACAGGGGATCTATGGCTACACCTTC
18 . TRBJ2-1 TRBV5-4 TRBD1 CASSLAGRGTGGHNEQFF TGTGCCAGCAGCTTGGCCGGACGTGGGACAGGGGGACACAATGAGCAGTTCTTC